These 10 T cell receptor beta chains share one sample of origin, sequenced in a study of OX40 agonist ivuxolimab in advanced cancers. Libraries were prepared by immunoSEQ multiplex PCR; TCRdb keeps only in-frame clonotypes and omits some of them. This sample has roughly 70,000 clones; roughly 85% occur once, and the top ten carry more than 0.5%. Sequencing used CD4+ or CD8+ T cells sorted from blood, obtained in a trial of the OX40 agonist ivuxolimab. The receptors here all came from an adult with an advanced solid tumor such as melanoma, head and neck, liver or kidney cancer.

This clone was seen a few times. The chain combines TRBV7-3 with TRBJ2-1; unclear D gene. Germline V gene lookup returns CDR1 SGHTA and CDR2 FQGTGA. The CDR3 totals 13 residues. V shed 5 bases and J shed 7 bases, with 12 bases lying between them. The CDR3 DNA is TGTGCCAGCAGCACCGGTCGTGGGAATGAGCAGTTCTTC. Protein product: CASSTGRGNEQFF.

This clone ranks as medium-sized. The genes are TRBV10-3 and TRBJ1-3; D is ambiguous. Germline V gene lookup returns CDR1 ENHRY and CDR2 SYGVKD. The CDR3 is made up of 13 amino acids. Trimming left V 6 bases short and J 1 base short, with 7 bases between. This CDR3 is CAIRESSGNTIYF. The CDR3 DNA sequence: TGTGCCATCAGGGAGAGTTCTGGAAACACCATATATTTT.

V gene TRBV6-6 combines with J gene TRBJ1-6, with D hard to call. The V gene lost 2 bases and the J gene lost 7 bases, with 12 bases spanning the gap. CDR3 length equals 15 residues. The germline V gene has CDR1 MNHNY and CDR2 SVGAGI (reference sequence). CDR3 protein: CASSYGRLANSPLHF. The CDR3 region has the DNA TGTGCCAGCAGTTACGGTCGGCTCGCGAATTCACCCCTCCACTTT.

The V call is TRBV15, the J call TRBJ2-7; the D is unclear. CDR3 length: 13 amino acids. The germline V and J ends were trimmed by 6 bases and 7 bases, with 16 bases remaining between them. In germline, CDR1 is LNHNV, CDR2 YYDKDF (reference sequence). Written as DNA, the CDR3 is TGTGCCACCAGTTATTCGGACGCCTCAGAGCAGTACTTC. It is translated as CATSYSDASEQYF.

V is TRBV25-1 and J is TRBJ2-1; 8 bases map to TRBD1. The CDR3 contains 13 residues. V was pared by 7 bases and J by 7 bases, with 6 bases of the junction left unmatched. Germline CDR1 is MGHDK and CDR2 is SYGVNS. The CDR3 coding sequence is TGTGCCAGCACTCAGGGGGCAAGGAATGAGCAGTTCTTC. Protein product: CASTQGARNEQFF.

This clone was seen a single time. V is TRBV11-3 and J is TRBJ1-1, with a possible D match to TRBD1 (6 bases). V lost 2 bases and J 0 bases, leaving 25 bases between the germline ends. Germline CDR1 SGHNT, CDR2 YENEEA. The CDR3 runs to 20 residues. The CDR3 protein is CASSLYAGWGARSVNTEAFF. In DNA form, the CDR3 reads TGTGCCAGCAGCTTATATGCCGGGTGGGGGGCCCGTTCGGTGAACACTGAAGCTTTCTTT. The complete variable domain, with remaining parts taken from reference TRBV11-3 and TRBJ1-1, reads EAGVVQSPRYKIIEKKQPVAFWCNPISGHNTLYWYLQNLGQGPELLIRYENEEAVDDSQLPKDRFSAERLKGVDSTLKIQPAELGDSAVYLCASSLYAGWGARSVNTEAFFGQGTRLTVV.

The rearrangement uses TRBV6-5 and TRBJ2-7, with 8 bases that match TRBD1. The CDR3 sequence is 16 residues long. J gave up 5 bases and V 4 bases, and 13 bases lay outside the gene matches. CDR1 and CDR2 (germline): MNHEY, SVGAGI. This CDR3 reads CASSSFGQGGKNEQYF. The CDR3 DNA is TGTGCCAGCAGTTCATTCGGACAGGGAGGAAAAAACGAGCAGTACTTC.

The V and J genes are TRBV5-1 and TRBJ1-5, with 7 bases fitting TRBD1. The germline V gene encodes CDR1 SGHRS and CDR2 YFSETQ. The trim removed 4 bases at V and 2 bases at J, leaving 3 bases unmatched. There are 14 residues in the CDR3. CDR3 DNA sequence: TGCGCCAGCAGCCGACAGGGAGGCAATCAGCCCCAGCATTTT. Its translation: CASSRQGGNQPQHF.

This clone occurred once. The chain has TRBV28 and TRBJ1-2; D might be TRBD1 (5 bases). V was trimmed by 6 bases and J by 3 bases, leaving 14 bases between them. Germline V gene lookup returns CDR1 MDHEN and CDR2 SYDVKM. This CDR3 has 14 amino acids. CDR3 loop: CASSTGVSYYGYTF. The CDR3 DNA sequence: TGTGCCAGCAGCACGGGGGTCTCCTACTATGGCTACACCTTC.

This rearrangement joins TRBV15 to TRBJ2-1; D perhaps matches TRBD2 (6 bases). The V gene's germline CDR1 is LNHNV and CDR2 YYDKDF (reference sequence). The CDR3 is made up of 13 amino acids. Deletions cut 7 bases from V and 6 bases from J, with 13 bases between. CDR3 in DNA: TGTGCCACCAAATTCGGGGGAGGCAATGAGCAGTTCTTC. Translated, it gives CATKFGGGNEQFF. The full variable domain, with the rest looked up from reference TRBV15 and TRBJ2-1, is DAMVIQNPRYQVTQFGKPVTLSCSQTLNHNVMYWYQQKSSQAPKLLFHYYDKDFNNEADTPDNFQSRRPNTSFCFLDIRSPGLGDTAMYLCATKFGGGNEQFFGPGTRLTVL.